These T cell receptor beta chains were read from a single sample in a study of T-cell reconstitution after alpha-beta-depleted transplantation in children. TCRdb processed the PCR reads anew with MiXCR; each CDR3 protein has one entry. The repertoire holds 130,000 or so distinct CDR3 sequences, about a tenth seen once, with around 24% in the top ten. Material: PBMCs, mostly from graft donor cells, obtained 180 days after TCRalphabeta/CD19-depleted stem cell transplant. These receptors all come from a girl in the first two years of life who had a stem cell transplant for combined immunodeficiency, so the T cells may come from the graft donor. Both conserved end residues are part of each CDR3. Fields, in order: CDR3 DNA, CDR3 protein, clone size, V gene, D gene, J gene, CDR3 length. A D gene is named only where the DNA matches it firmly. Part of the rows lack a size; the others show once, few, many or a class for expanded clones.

cdr3_nt: TGTGCCAGCAGTTTATTTCACGGCGGGACATCCTACGAGCAGTACTTC
cdr3_aa: CASSLFHGGTSYEQYF
clone_size: .
v_call: TRBV12-3/TRBV12-4
d_call: .
j_call: TRBJ2-7
cdr3_length: 16

cdr3_nt: TGTGCCAGCAGCCGAGCCCGGGACAGGGGCCGAGAGACCCAGTACTTC
cdr3_aa: CASSRARDRGRETQYF
clone_size: few
v_call: TRBV7-2
d_call: TRBD1
j_call: TRBJ2-5
cdr3_length: 16

cdr3_nt: TGCGCCAGCAGCCAAGATCGGCGGCTCTCTAGGGAGCAGTACTTC
cdr3_aa: CASSQDRRLSREQYF
clone_size: .
v_call: TRBV4-3
d_call: .
j_call: TRBJ2-7
cdr3_length: 15

cdr3_nt: TGCAGTGCTAGGTTGGTTCAACGGGGCTATGGCTACACCTTC
cdr3_aa: CSARLVQRGYGYTF
clone_size: few
v_call: TRBV20-1
d_call: .
j_call: TRBJ1-2
cdr3_length: 14

cdr3_nt: TGTGCCAGCAGCTTGTTCTCGGCGGACTTCACCCAGTACTTC
cdr3_aa: CASSLFSADFTQYF
clone_size: few
v_call: TRBV5-6
d_call: .
j_call: TRBJ2-5
cdr3_length: 14

cdr3_nt: TGTGCCAGCAGCGGACTGACAGCTTATTCACCCCTCCACTTT
cdr3_aa: CASSGLTAYSPLHF
clone_size: few
v_call: TRBV5-6
d_call: .
j_call: TRBJ1-6
cdr3_length: 14

cdr3_nt: TGCAGTGCATACACACAGGATACCTATGGCTACACCTTC
cdr3_aa: CSAYTQDTYGYTF
clone_size: .
v_call: TRBV20-1
d_call: .
j_call: TRBJ1-2
cdr3_length: 13

cdr3_nt: TGTGCCAGCAGACCGGTAGCGGGGGCCGCGGAACATACGCAGTATTTT
cdr3_aa: CASRPVAGAAEHTQYF
clone_size: .
v_call: TRBV12-3/TRBV12-4
d_call: TRBD2
j_call: TRBJ2-3
cdr3_length: 16

cdr3_nt: TGTGCCAGCAGCGTAGGGGTTAGCAATCAGCCCCAGCATTTT
cdr3_aa: CASSVGVSNQPQHF
clone_size: few
v_call: TRBV9
d_call: .
j_call: TRBJ1-5
cdr3_length: 14

cdr3_nt: TGTGCCAGCAGTGGGACAGGGTTACCAGATACGCAGTATTTT
cdr3_aa: CASSGTGLPDTQYF
clone_size: few
v_call: TRBV28
d_call: TRBD1
j_call: TRBJ2-3
cdr3_length: 14

cdr3_nt: TGTGCCAGCAGTCCCCGGGACAGGCTCCACTACGAGCAGTACTTC
cdr3_aa: CASSPRDRLHYEQYF
clone_size: .
v_call: TRBV6-1
d_call: TRBD1
j_call: TRBJ2-7
cdr3_length: 15

cdr3_nt: TGTGCCAGCTCACCACTCGCGGTCTCCTACAATGAGCAGTTCTTC
cdr3_aa: CASSPLAVSYNEQFF
clone_size: few
v_call: TRBV18
d_call: .
j_call: TRBJ2-1
cdr3_length: 15